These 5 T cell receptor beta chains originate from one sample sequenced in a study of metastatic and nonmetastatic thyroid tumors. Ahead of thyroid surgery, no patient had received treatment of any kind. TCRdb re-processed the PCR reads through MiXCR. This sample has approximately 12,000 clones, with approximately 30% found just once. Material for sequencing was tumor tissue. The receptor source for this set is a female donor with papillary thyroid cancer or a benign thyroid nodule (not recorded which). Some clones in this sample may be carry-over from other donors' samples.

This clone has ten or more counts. CDR3 in DNA: TGTGCCACCAGCCGTCAGGGTCGATCACCCCTCCACTTT. It yields the protein CATSRQGRSPLHF. The V gene is TRBV15, the J gene TRBJ1-6, with D maybe TRBD1 (5 bases). The V gene lost 5 bases and the J gene lost 10 bases, with 12 bases spanning the gap. The CDR3 runs to 13 residues. Germline V gene sequence: CDR1 LNHNV, CDR2 YYDKDF (reference sequence).

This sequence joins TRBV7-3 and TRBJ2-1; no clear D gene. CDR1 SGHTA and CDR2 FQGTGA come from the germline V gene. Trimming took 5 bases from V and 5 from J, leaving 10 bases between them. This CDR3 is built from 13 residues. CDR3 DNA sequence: TGTGCCAGCAGCCAGGAAAGAAACAATGAGCAGTTCTTC. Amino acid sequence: CASSQERNNEQFF.

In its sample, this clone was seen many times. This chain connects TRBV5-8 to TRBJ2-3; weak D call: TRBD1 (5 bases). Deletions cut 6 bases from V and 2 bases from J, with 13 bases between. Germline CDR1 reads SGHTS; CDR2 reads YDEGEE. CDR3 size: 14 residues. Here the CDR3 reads CASIARVNTDTQYF. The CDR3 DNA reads TGTGCCAGCATCGCCAGGGTGAACACAGATACGCAGTATTTT.

The CDR3, as DNA: TGTGCCAGCAGTTTCGGGTCCCAAGAGACCCAGTACTTC. Translation: CASSFGSQETQYF. The genes are TRBV27 and TRBJ2-5; D unresolved. The CDR3 is 13 residues long. The V gene lost 3 bases and the J gene lost 1 base, with 6 bases spanning the gap. Germline-derived CDR1 and CDR2 are MNHEY and SMNVEV (reference sequence).

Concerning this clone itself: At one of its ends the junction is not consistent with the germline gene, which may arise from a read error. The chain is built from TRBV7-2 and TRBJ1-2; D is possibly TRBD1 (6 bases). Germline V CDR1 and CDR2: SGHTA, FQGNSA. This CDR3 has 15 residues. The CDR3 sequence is CASSLPGARDYVYTF. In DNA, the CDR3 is TGTGCCAGCAGCTTACCGGGGGCACGGGACTATGTCTACACCTTC. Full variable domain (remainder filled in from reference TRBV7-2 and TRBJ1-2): GAGVSQSPSNKVTEKGKDVELRCDPISGHTALYWYRQSLGQGLEFLIYFQGNSAPDKSGLPSDRFSAERTGGSVSTLTIQRTQQEDSAVYLCASSLPGARDYVYTFGSGTRLTVV.